The rows below give T cell receptor beta chains drawn from one sample of a study of human T cells and chemical hapten exposure. TCRdb fed the RACE reads into MiXCR, producing one record per CDR3 protein. Of some 110,000 distinct CDR3 sequences detected, approximately 10% appear once; the ten largest clones hold roughly 2.3%. The sample here was whole blood, taken in connection with sensitization to the hapten diphenylcyclopropenone (DPC). All receptors derive from a woman in her 50s with alopecia areata. Some clones in this sample may be carry-over from other donors' samples. CDR3s include the opening cysteine and the closing phenylalanine or tryptophan. The D gene is left open where the match is weak. Clone size is stated in some rows and not others, as once, few, many or a class when expanded.

TRBV6-2/TRBV6-3	TRBJ2-4	few	NA	CASSYSIGGSAKNIQYF	TGTGCCAGCAGTTACTCCATTGGGGGATCGGCCAAAAACATTCAGTACTTC
TRBV5-4	TRBJ1-1	NA	TRBD1	CASSRPDRGNTEAFF	TGTGCCAGCAGCCGACCCGACAGGGGGAACACTGAAGCTTTCTTT
TRBV28	TRBJ2-5	many	NA	CASSKEGVIETQYF	TGTGCCAGCAGTAAGGAGGGTGTGATAGAGACCCAGTACTTC
TRBV3-1	TRBJ1-1	NA	NA	CASTSRGDWMNTEAFF	TGTGCCAGCACGTCCCGGGGAGACTGGATGAACACTGAAGCTTTCTTT
TRBV6-5	TRBJ2-7	NA	TRBD1	CATQRDSLGEQYF	TGTGCCACCCAAAGGGACAGTTTGGGTGAGCAGTACTTC
TRBV7-2	TRBJ2-1	many	TRBD1	CASSRDRGVYNEQFF	TGTGCCAGCAGCCGGGACAGGGGTGTTTACAATGAGCAGTTCTTC
TRBV5-8	TRBJ1-1	few	NA	CASSLQGGKTEAFF	TGTGCCAGCAGCTTGCAGGGAGGGAAAACTGAAGCTTTCTTT
TRBV6-1	TRBJ2-7	many	NA	CASSEGTPYEQYF	TGTGCCAGCAGTGAAGGGACTCCCTACGAGCAGTACTTC
TRBV5-4	TRBJ2-7	many	NA	CASNDGDSPTEQYF	TGTGCCAGCAATGATGGGGACTCCCCGACCGAGCAGTACTTC
TRBV4-1	TRBJ2-3	NA	NA	CASSQDVIGPDTQYF	TGCGCCAGCAGCCAAGATGTGATAGGCCCAGATACGCAGTATTTT
TRBV5-1	TRBJ2-5	few	NA	CASSPGTGQETQYF	TGCGCCAGCAGCCCTGGGACTGGCCAAGAGACCCAGTACTTC
TRBV3-1	TRBJ1-2	NA	NA	CASRQGGDKGNYGYTF	TGTGCCAGCAGACAAGGGGGGGACAAGGGGAACTATGGCTACACCTTC